Sequencing of this T cell receptor beta chain was carried out in a study of identical twins. With regard to this clonotype: Antigen specificity is unknown.

Study-wide results and caveats: Findings came from cross-sectional statistics, without long-term follow-up of donors.

MiXCR, applied by TCRdb to the 5' RACE reads, yields one record per CDR3 protein. The sample has approximately 500,000 distinct CDR3 sequences, roughly 15% seen once. The CDR3 contains 18 residues. Looked up from germline, CDR1 is MGHRA and CDR2 is YSYEKL. With 0 bases clipped from V and 5 bases from J, the junction kept 12 bases outside the gene matches. Every one of the donors was a healthy Caucasian. These sequences were also reported in another study, on yellow fever vaccine responses in identical twins.

The genes are TRBV4-1 and TRBJ2-1; TRBD1 aligns across 8 bases. This clonotype was sampled from a woman aged 18 to 35 in good health. Sequenced: CD4+ T cells sorted from blood. The CDR3 DNA reads as TGCGCCAGCAGCCAAGATTGGGGTTGGGACAGGTGGAACAATGAGCAGTTCTTC. This gives the protein CASSQDWGWDRWNNEQFF.